These T cell receptor beta chains were read from a single sample in a study of T cells after yellow fever vaccination. Using its own MiXCR run on the 5' RACE reads, TCRdb lists one record per CDR3 protein. Here the sample spans under 150,000 distinct CDR3 sequences, roughly 8% being singletons. The sequencing used CD4+ T cells sorted from PBMCs, collected 5 days after the yellow fever booster vaccination. The receptor set was obtained from a man aged 25-45 years who received the YFV17D yellow fever vaccine. Both conserved end residues are part of each CDR3. The D gene is left open where the match is weak. Clone size appears in some rows only: once, few, many, or a class for an expanded clone.

clone_size: few; j_call: TRBJ2-2; d_call: TRBD2; v_call: TRBV20-1; cdr3_nt: TGCAGTGCTAGACAGTGGGAGGGCCCGAACACCGGGGAGCTGTTTTTT; cdr3_aa: CSARQWEGPNTGELFF
clone_size: .; j_call: TRBJ2-3; d_call: .; v_call: TRBV6-5; cdr3_nt: TGTGCCAGCAGCCGCAATTTAGATACGCAGTATTTT; cdr3_aa: CASSRNLDTQYF
clone_size: many; j_call: TRBJ2-2; d_call: .; v_call: TRBV20-1; cdr3_nt: TGCAGTGCTAGCGGGCGACAGAGTAGCACCGGGGAGCTGTTTTTT; cdr3_aa: CSASGRQSSTGELFF
clone_size: few; j_call: TRBJ2-1; d_call: TRBD2; v_call: TRBV20-1; cdr3_nt: TGCAGTGCTAGAGATTGGGGACTAGCGGGGAACAATGAGCAGTTCTTC; cdr3_aa: CSARDWGLAGNNEQFF
clone_size: few; j_call: TRBJ2-3; d_call: TRBD2; v_call: TRBV5-4; cdr3_nt: TGTGCCAGCAGGGAAGGAACTAGCGGGGGCACAGATACGCAGTATTTT; cdr3_aa: CASREGTSGGTDTQYF
clone_size: many; j_call: TRBJ2-1; d_call: TRBD1; v_call: TRBV7-9; cdr3_nt: TGTGCCAGCGACGGACAGGCCTACAATGAGCAGTTCTTC; cdr3_aa: CASDGQAYNEQFF
clone_size: many; j_call: TRBJ2-3; d_call: .; v_call: TRBV20-1; cdr3_nt: TGCAGTGCTAGAGATGGGGGTTCGACAAATACGCAGTATTTT; cdr3_aa: CSARDGGSTNTQYF
clone_size: many; j_call: TRBJ2-2; d_call: .; v_call: TRBV7-8; cdr3_nt: TGTGCCAGTCGTGGGGCCGGGGAGCTGTTTTTT; cdr3_aa: CASRGAGELFF
clone_size: many; j_call: TRBJ1-1; d_call: .; v_call: TRBV28; cdr3_nt: TGTGCCAGCAGTTTAATTTTGAACACTGAAGCTTTCTTT; cdr3_aa: CASSLILNTEAFF
clone_size: few; j_call: TRBJ1-6; d_call: .; v_call: TRBV20-1; cdr3_nt: TGCAGTGCTACCCCGCCTAGGGTAGATTCACCCCTCCACTTT; cdr3_aa: CSATPPRVDSPLHF
clone_size: many; j_call: TRBJ2-7; d_call: .; v_call: TRBV5-6; cdr3_nt: TGTGCCAGCAGCGGAAGAGGCCAAGGGAGCGAGCAGTACTTC; cdr3_aa: CASSGRGQGSEQYF
clone_size: .; j_call: TRBJ1-1; d_call: .; v_call: TRBV5-8; cdr3_nt: TGTGCCAGCAGCCAATTGAGGGGAAACACTGAAGCTTTCTTT; cdr3_aa: CASSQLRGNTEAFF
clone_size: many; j_call: TRBJ2-2; d_call: .; v_call: TRBV5-1; cdr3_nt: TGCGCCAGCAGCTTGGACCAACAGAGGACCGGGGAGCTGTTTTTT; cdr3_aa: CASSLDQQRTGELFF
clone_size: many; j_call: TRBJ2-5; d_call: TRBD1; v_call: TRBV12-3/TRBV12-4; cdr3_nt: TGTGCCAGCAGTTTACAGGGGACAGAGAGGGAGACCCAGTACTTC; cdr3_aa: CASSLQGTERETQYF
clone_size: many; j_call: TRBJ2-4; d_call: TRBD1; v_call: TRBV30; cdr3_nt: TGTGCCTCGCGGACAGGGGCTGGGAACATTCAGTACTTC; cdr3_aa: CASRTGAGNIQYF
clone_size: many; j_call: TRBJ2-1; d_call: .; v_call: TRBV7-9; cdr3_nt: TGTGCCAGCAGCAAATCGGGCAGAACCTACAATGAGCAGTTCTTC; cdr3_aa: CASSKSGRTYNEQFF
clone_size: many; j_call: TRBJ2-5; d_call: TRBD2; v_call: TRBV9; cdr3_nt: TGTGCCAGCAGCGTCACTAGCGGGAGCCGGGAGACCCAGTACTTC; cdr3_aa: CASSVTSGSRETQYF
clone_size: .; j_call: TRBJ2-2; d_call: .; v_call: TRBV20-1; cdr3_nt: TGCTCCATGCGTGCGGGACAACGGAATGAGAACACCGGGGAGCTGTTTTTT; cdr3_aa: CSMRAGQRNENTGELFF
clone_size: many; j_call: TRBJ2-7; d_call: TRBD2; v_call: TRBV7-6; cdr3_nt: TGTGCCAGCAGCTTCGGGGGGGGATACGAGCAGTACTTC; cdr3_aa: CASSFGGGYEQYF
clone_size: many; j_call: TRBJ2-5; d_call: .; v_call: TRBV6-5; cdr3_nt: TGTGCCAGCAGTTACAGGGGGGTCCAAGAGACCCAGTACTTC; cdr3_aa: CASSYRGVQETQYF
clone_size: many; j_call: TRBJ2-7; d_call: .; v_call: TRBV6-5; cdr3_nt: TGTGCCAGCAGTCCAGACAGGTCCTCCTACGAGCAGTACTTC; cdr3_aa: CASSPDRSSYEQYF
clone_size: .; j_call: TRBJ2-7; d_call: .; v_call: TRBV6-1; cdr3_nt: TGTGCCAGCAGTGCCCAACTAGGAGGGGTTTTGTACGAGCAGTACTTC; cdr3_aa: CASSAQLGGVLYEQYF
clone_size: many; j_call: TRBJ2-7; d_call: TRBD2; v_call: TRBV6-4; cdr3_nt: TGTGCCAGCAGTACGATAGCGGGAGCTCCACCGAGGGGTCTCTACGAGCAGTACTTC; cdr3_aa: CASSTIAGAPPRGLYEQYF
clone_size: many; j_call: TRBJ2-3; d_call: .; v_call: TRBV18; cdr3_nt: TGTGCCAGCTCACCATTACCGAGCACAGATACGCAGTATTTT; cdr3_aa: CASSPLPSTDTQYF
clone_size: .; j_call: TRBJ2-6; d_call: .; v_call: TRBV9; cdr3_nt: TGTGCCAGCAGCCCCACGGCTTCGAGCTCTGGGGCCAACGTCCTGACTTTC; cdr3_aa: CASSPTASSSGANVLTF
clone_size: many; j_call: TRBJ2-1; d_call: .; v_call: TRBV28; cdr3_nt: TGTGCCAGCAGTTTACTCGATGAGCAGTTCTTC; cdr3_aa: CASSLLDEQFF
clone_size: many; j_call: TRBJ1-2; d_call: .; v_call: TRBV25-1; cdr3_nt: TGTGCCAGCAGTGGGATCGGGCTCTATGGCTACACCTTC; cdr3_aa: CASSGIGLYGYTF
clone_size: many; j_call: TRBJ2-5; d_call: TRBD1; v_call: TRBV10-3; cdr3_nt: TGTGCCATCAAGGCGGGTCCGGGACAGGGACACCAAGAGACCCAGTACTTC; cdr3_aa: CAIKAGPGQGHQETQYF
clone_size: many; j_call: TRBJ2-1; d_call: TRBD1; v_call: TRBV10-3; cdr3_nt: TGTGCCATCAGTGCAGGGGGTCCCTCCTACAATGAGCAGTTCTTC; cdr3_aa: CAISAGGPSYNEQFF
clone_size: few; j_call: TRBJ2-1; d_call: TRBD2; v_call: TRBV3-1; cdr3_nt: TGTGCCAGCAGCCAAGGACTAGCGGGGGAGTTTGAGCAGTTCTTC; cdr3_aa: CASSQGLAGEFEQFF
clone_size: many; j_call: TRBJ2-1; d_call: .; v_call: TRBV6-4; cdr3_nt: TGTGCCAGCAGTAGGGACTGGTCGGGTGAGCAGTTCTTC; cdr3_aa: CASSRDWSGEQFF
clone_size: many; j_call: TRBJ2-3; d_call: .; v_call: TRBV12-3/TRBV12-4; cdr3_nt: TGTGCCAGCAGTTTTGGGCAGGGAAACACAGATACGCAGTATTTT; cdr3_aa: CASSFGQGNTDTQYF
clone_size: many; j_call: TRBJ2-3; d_call: TRBD2; v_call: TRBV19; cdr3_nt: TGTGCCAGTGGAAAACTAGCGACCACAGATACGCAGTATTTT; cdr3_aa: CASGKLATTDTQYF
clone_size: many; j_call: TRBJ2-7; d_call: .; v_call: TRBV20-1; cdr3_nt: TGCAGTGCTAGAGATTCTTTAGACCCCACCTACGAGCAGTACTTC; cdr3_aa: CSARDSLDPTYEQYF
clone_size: few; j_call: TRBJ2-1; d_call: .; v_call: TRBV5-4; cdr3_nt: TGTGCCAGCAGCGATGATAGGGGAGTGGATAAGAATGAGCAGTTCTTC; cdr3_aa: CASSDDRGVDKNEQFF